The present T cell receptor beta chain was sequenced within a study of CD8 T cells in Susac syndrome. Sequencing targeted TCR beta in T cells from blood (CD8+ and CD4+). Controls matched for sex and age were healthy donors. It was negative isolation that provided the CD8+ and CD4+ T cells, whereas TEMRA cells were enriched by FACS. Random hexamers were used to reverse transcribe an amount of about 0.45 to 1 ug RNA. The amplification used immunoSEQ multiplex PCR on TCR beta CDR3; it spanned 54 Vbeta and 13 Jbeta. TCRdb re-derived calls from the immunoSEQ multiplex PCR reads in MiXCR, one entry per CDR3 protein. The data contain about 110,000 distinct CDR3 sequences, less than 97% of them singletons. The sequencing input was CD4+ T cells from PBMCs. This TCR was sampled from a human donor in good health.

In DNA, the CDR3 is TGTGCCAGCAGCCGAGCGACTAGCCGGAGCACAGATACGCAGTATTTT. Protein product: CASSRATSRSTDTQYF. V usage is TRBV3-1 and J usage is TRBJ2-3; 7 bases agree with TRBD2. Per the germline V gene, CDR1 is LGHDT and CDR2 is YNNKEL (reference sequence). V was clipped by 4 bases and J by 0 bases; unmatched bases: 7. The CDR3 runs to 16 residues.